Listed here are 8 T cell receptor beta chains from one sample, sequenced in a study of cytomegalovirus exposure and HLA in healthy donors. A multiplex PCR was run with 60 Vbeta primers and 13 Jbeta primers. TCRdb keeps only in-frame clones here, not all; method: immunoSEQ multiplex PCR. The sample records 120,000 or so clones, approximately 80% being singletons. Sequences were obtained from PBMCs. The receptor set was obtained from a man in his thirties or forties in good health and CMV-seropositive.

The CDR3 protein is CSVRREGGSYEQYF. CDR3 nucleotide sequence: TGCAGCGTACGGCGAGAGGGCGGTTCCTACGAGCAGTACTTC. The gene calls are TRBV29-1 and TRBJ2-7; D perhaps matches TRBD2 (5 bases). Germline V lookup: CDR1 SQVTM, CDR2 ANQGSEA. Trimming took 6 bases from V and 1 from J, leaving 16 bases between them. The CDR3 covers 14 residues.

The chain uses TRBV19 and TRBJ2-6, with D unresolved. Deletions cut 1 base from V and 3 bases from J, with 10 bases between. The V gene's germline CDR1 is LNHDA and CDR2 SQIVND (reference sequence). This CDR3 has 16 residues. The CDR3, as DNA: TGTGCCAGTAGTATAGCCTTCGCCGGTGGGGCCAACGTCCTGACTTTC. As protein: CASSIAFAGGANVLTF.

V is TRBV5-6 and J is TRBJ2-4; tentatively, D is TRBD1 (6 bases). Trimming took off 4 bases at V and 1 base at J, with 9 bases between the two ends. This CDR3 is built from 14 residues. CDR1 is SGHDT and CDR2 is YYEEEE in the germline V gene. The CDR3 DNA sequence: TGTGCCAGCAGCAGGGGGTTCGCCAAAAACATTCAGTACTTC. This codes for CASSRGFAKNIQYF.

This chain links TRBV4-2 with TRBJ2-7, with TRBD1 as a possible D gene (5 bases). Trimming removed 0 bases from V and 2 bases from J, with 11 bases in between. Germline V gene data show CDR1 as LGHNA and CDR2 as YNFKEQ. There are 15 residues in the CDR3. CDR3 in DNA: TGTGCCAGCAGCCAAGAGGCAGGGATAACCTACGAGCAGTACTTC. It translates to CASSQEAGITYEQYF.

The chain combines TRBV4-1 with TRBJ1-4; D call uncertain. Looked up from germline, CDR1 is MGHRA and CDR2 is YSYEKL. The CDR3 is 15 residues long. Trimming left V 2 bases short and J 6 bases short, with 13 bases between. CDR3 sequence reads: CASSQFQALHEKLFF. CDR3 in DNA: TGCGCCAGCAGCCAATTCCAGGCGCTTCATGAAAAACTGTTTTTT.

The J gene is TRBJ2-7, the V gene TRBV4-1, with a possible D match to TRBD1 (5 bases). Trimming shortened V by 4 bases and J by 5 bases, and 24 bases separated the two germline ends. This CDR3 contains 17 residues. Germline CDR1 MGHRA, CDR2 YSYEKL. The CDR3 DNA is TGCGCCAGCAGCCTATCGGTTATGAGACAAGGGGTCCACGAGCAGTACTTC. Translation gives CASSLSVMRQGVHEQYF.

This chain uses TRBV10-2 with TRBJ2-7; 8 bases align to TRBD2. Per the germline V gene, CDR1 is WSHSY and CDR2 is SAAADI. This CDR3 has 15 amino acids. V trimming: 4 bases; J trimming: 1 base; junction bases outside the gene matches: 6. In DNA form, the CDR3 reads TGCGCCAGCAGTGGTGAGCGGGGGCCTTCCTACGAGCAGTACTTC. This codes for CASSGERGPSYEQYF.

The CDR3, as DNA: TGTGCCAGCAGCGAGAACAGGAGGAACACTGAAGCTTTCTTT. Its protein is CASSENRRNTEAFF. The gene calls are TRBV6-4 and TRBJ1-1; D is possibly TRBD1 (5 bases). The CDR3 is made up of 14 amino acids. The germline V and J ends were trimmed by 6 bases and 1 base, with 12 bases remaining between them. Germline CDR1 is MRHNA and CDR2 is SNTAGT.